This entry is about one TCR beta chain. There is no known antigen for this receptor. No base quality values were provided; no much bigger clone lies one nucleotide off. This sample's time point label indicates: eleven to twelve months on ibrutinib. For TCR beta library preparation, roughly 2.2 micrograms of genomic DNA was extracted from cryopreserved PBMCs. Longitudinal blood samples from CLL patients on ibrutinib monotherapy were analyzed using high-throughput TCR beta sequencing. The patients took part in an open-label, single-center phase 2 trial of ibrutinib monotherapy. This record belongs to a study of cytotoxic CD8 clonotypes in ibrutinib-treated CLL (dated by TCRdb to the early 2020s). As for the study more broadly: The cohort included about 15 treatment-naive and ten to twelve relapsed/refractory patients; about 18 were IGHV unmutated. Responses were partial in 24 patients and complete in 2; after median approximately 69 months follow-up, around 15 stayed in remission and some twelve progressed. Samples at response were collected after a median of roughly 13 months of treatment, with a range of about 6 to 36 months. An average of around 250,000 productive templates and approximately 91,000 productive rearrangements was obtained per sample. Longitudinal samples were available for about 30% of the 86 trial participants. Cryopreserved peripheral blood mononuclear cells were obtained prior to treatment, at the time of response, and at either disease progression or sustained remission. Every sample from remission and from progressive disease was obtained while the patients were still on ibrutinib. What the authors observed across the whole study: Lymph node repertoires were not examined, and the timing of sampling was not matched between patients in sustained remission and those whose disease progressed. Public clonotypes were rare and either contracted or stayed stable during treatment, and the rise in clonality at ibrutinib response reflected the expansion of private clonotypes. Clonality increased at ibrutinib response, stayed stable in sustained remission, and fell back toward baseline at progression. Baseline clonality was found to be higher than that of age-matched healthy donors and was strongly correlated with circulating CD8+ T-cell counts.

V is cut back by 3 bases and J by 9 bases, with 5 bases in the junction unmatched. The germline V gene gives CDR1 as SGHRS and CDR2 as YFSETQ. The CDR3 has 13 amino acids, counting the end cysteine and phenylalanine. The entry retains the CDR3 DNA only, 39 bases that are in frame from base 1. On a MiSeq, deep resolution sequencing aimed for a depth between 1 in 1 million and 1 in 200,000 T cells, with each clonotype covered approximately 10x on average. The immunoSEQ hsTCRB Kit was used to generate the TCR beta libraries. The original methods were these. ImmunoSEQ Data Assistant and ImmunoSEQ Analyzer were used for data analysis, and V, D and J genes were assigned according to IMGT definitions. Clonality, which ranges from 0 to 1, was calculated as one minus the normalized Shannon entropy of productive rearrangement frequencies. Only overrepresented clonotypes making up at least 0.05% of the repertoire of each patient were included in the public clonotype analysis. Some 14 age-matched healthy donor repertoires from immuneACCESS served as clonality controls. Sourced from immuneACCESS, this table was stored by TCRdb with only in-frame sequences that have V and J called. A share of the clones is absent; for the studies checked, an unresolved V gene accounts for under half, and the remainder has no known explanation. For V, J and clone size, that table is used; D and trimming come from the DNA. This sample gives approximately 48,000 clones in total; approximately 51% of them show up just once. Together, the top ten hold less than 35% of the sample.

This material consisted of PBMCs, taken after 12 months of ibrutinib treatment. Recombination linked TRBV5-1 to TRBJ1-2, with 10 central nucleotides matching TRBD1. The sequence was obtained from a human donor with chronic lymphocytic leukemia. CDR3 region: CASSYDRGLSYTF. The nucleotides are TGCGCCAGCAGCTATGACAGGGGGCTTAGCTACACCTTC. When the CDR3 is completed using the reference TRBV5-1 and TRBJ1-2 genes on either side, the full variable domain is KAGVTQTPRYLIKTRGQQVTLSCSPISGHRSVSWYQQTPGQGLQFLFEYFSETQRNKGNFPGRFSGRQFSNSRSEMNVSTLELGDSALYLCASSYDRGLSYTFGSGTRLTVV.